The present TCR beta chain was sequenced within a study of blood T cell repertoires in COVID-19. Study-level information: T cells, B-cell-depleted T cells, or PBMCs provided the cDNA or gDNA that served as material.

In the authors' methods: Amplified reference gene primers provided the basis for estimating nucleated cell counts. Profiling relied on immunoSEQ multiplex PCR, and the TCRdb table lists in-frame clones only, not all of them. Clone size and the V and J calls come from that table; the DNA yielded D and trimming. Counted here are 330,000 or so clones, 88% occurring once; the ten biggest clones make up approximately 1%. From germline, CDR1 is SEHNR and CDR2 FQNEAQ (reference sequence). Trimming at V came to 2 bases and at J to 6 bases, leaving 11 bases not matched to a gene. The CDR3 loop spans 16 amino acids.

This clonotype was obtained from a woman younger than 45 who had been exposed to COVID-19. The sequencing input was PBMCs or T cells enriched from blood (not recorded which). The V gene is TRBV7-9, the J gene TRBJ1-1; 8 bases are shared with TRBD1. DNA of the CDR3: TGTGCCAGCAGCTTAATTGAGAGGACAGGGCTGGCTGAAGCTTTCTTT. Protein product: CASSLIERTGLAEAFF.